Presented here are 5 T cell receptor beta chains from one specimen sequenced in a study of somatic mutations in cytotoxic T cells in rheumatoid arthritis. Using immunoSEQ multiplex PCR, the repertoire was profiled, and TCRdb retains in-frame clones only, with some absent. The top ten hold roughly a tenth of the sample, which has 23,000 or so clones, roughly 80% seen once. The sequencing sample was made of CD8+ T cells sorted from blood. The receptors were gathered from a woman between 18 and 29 years old in good health.

The chain links TRBV4-2 to TRBJ2-2; D remains ambiguous. The CDR3 extends over 17 amino acids. Per the germline V gene, CDR1 is LGHNA and CDR2 is YNFKEQ. Trimming took off 4 bases at V and 2 bases at J, with 17 bases between the two ends. Here the CDR3 DNA reads TGTGCCAGCAGCCTTTCTAGGTTAGGCGCAAACACCGGGGAGCTGTTTTTT. Its protein product is CASSLSRLGANTGELFF.

The chain carries TRBV28 and TRBJ2-3, with TRBD2 identical over 10 bases. The V segment lost 5 bases and the J segment 3 bases; nucleotides outside the gene matches: 5. The CDR3 loop spans 15 amino acids. Germline CDR1 reads MDHEN; CDR2 reads SYDVKM. CDR3: CASSIRLAGTDTQYF. CDR3 nucleotides: TGTGCCAGCAGTATCCGACTAGCGGGTACAGATACGCAGTATTTT.

The chain couples TRBV28 to TRBJ1-2, with a tentative D call TRBD1 (6 bases). Trimming took off 5 bases at V and 2 bases at J, with 9 bases between the two ends. From germline, CDR1 is MDHEN and CDR2 SYDVKM. CDR3 length: 13 residues. DNA of the CDR3: TGTGCCAGCAGTGGTCAGGGGAACTATGGCTACACCTTC. It yields the protein CASSGQGNYGYTF.

This clone has only one observation. The chain is built from TRBV5-1 and TRBJ2-3; 11 bases map to TRBD2. This CDR3 comprises 16 residues. Losses at the gene ends were 0 bases for V and 3 bases for J; bases not matched to a gene: 3. CDR1 and CDR2 (germline): SGHRS, YFSETQ. The CDR3 nucleotides read TGCGCCAGCAGCTTGGTGCCTAGCGGGGGGACAGATACGCAGTATTTT. It encodes CASSLVPSGGTDTQYF.

The rearrangement uses TRBV5-1 and TRBJ1-1; no firm D call. Germline CDR1 and CDR2: SGHRS and YFSETQ. The V end lost 0 bases, the J end lost 2 bases, and 8 bases lay between the germline ends. There are 14 residues in the CDR3. As DNA, the CDR3 is TGCGCCAGCAGCTTGGACCGGAAAAACACTGAAGCTTTCTTT. Translation gives CASSLDRKNTEAFF.